The next 29 T cell receptor beta chains were all read from a single sample in a study of PD-1 blockade in classical Hodgkin lymphoma. Clones were sequenced by immunoSEQ multiplex PCR, and TCRdb holds only the in-frame ones, with some missing. Here the sample spans 8,000 to 8,500 clones, more than 70% being singletons. Each patient experienced a relapse that followed autologous stem cell transplantation, and brentuximab vedotin exposure varied. Magnetic depletion of non-target cells from thawed PBMCs yielded purified CD8+ T cells. The sample consisted of CD8+ T cells from blood, taken at baseline. These TCRs come from a human donor with classical Hodgkin lymphoma.

The gene calls are TRBV6-6 and TRBJ2-5; D is unclear. The CDR3 totals 14 residues. The V and J ends lost 2 bases and 4 bases respectively, with 11 bases between them. Germline V CDR1 and CDR2: MNHNY, SVGAGI (reference sequence). The CDR3 here is CASSYLGPGETQYF. The CDR3 DNA reads as TGTGCCAGCAGTTACCTTGGACCTGGAGAGACCCAGTACTTC.

This clone appeared a single time. V usage is TRBV5-1 and J usage is TRBJ1-1; D gene unclear. Germline V gene lookup returns CDR1 SGHRS and CDR2 YFSETQ. V was trimmed by 4 bases and J by 1 base, leaving 11 bases between them. There are 14 residues in the CDR3. The DNA of the CDR3 is TGCGCCAGCAGCCTAGGGTGGGGGAACACTGAAGCTTTCTTT. Its protein is CASSLGWGNTEAFF.

The CDR3 spells CASSDRAGGPHEQFF. The CDR3 DNA follows: TGCGCCAGCAGTGATAGAGCGGGGGGGCCCCATGAGCAGTTCTTC. This sequence joins TRBV10-1 and TRBJ2-1, with TRBD2 matching 10 bases. The trim removed 3 bases at V and 8 bases at J, leaving 7 bases unmatched. Germline V gene sequence: CDR1 WNHNN, CDR2 SYGVQD (reference sequence). The CDR3 loop spans 15 amino acids.

The V and J genes are TRBV19 and TRBJ2-7, with TRBD2 as a possible D gene (5 bases). Germline V gene lookup returns CDR1 LNHDA and CDR2 SQIVND (reference sequence). Deletions cut 6 bases from V and 5 bases from J, with 17 bases between. The CDR3 totals 14 residues. DNA of the CDR3: TGTGCCAGTAGCGCTATGCCAACGGGGAACGAGCAGTACTTC. It specifies CASSAMPTGNEQYF.

The V gene is TRBV11-2, the J gene TRBJ1-2; TRBD1 is a possible D gene (5 bases). Germline V gene data show CDR1 as SGHAT and CDR2 as FQNNGV. The CDR3 extends over 16 amino acids. V was trimmed by 5 bases and J by 7 bases, leaving 23 bases between them. Written as DNA, the CDR3 is TGTGCCAGCAGCCGAGACCCGGTGGAGGGAGGGGTTGGCTACACCTTC. Translated, it gives CASSRDPVEGGVGYTF. The full variable domain, completed using reference TRBV11-2 and TRBJ1-2, is EAGVAQSPRYKIIEKRQSVAFWCNPISGHATLYWYQQILGQGPKLLIQFQNNGVVDDSQLPKDRFSAERLKGVDSTLKIQPAKLEDSAVYLCASSRDPVEGGVGYTFGSGTRLTVV.

The chain joins TRBV5-6 to TRBJ2-1; 9 bases align to TRBD2. V dropped 2 bases and J dropped 4; count of bases not matched to a gene: 4. Germline assignment: CDR1 SGHDT and CDR2 YYEEEE. The CDR3 is 15 residues long. The CDR3 reads CASSFAGGPYNEQFF. The CDR3 DNA is TGTGCCAGCAGCTTTGCGGGAGGGCCTTACAATGAGCAGTTCTTC. Full variable domain (missing parts from reference TRBV5-6 and TRBJ2-1): DAGVTQSPTHLIKTRGQQVTLRCSPKSGHDTVSWYQQALGQGPQFIFQYYEEEERQRGNFPDRFSGHQFPNYSSELNVNALLLGDSALYLCASSFAGGPYNEQFFGPGTRLTVL.

The chain couples TRBV7-9 to TRBJ2-7; 7 nucleotides align to TRBD1. The CDR3 contains 14 residues. Germline CDR1 reads SEHNR; CDR2 reads FQNEAQ (reference sequence). The V and J ends lost 1 base and 2 bases, in that order; junction bases with no gene match: 2. The CDR3: CASSLVGTAYEQYF. In DNA form, the CDR3 reads TGTGCCAGCAGCTTAGTGGGGACAGCCTACGAGCAGTACTTC. The full variable domain, completed using reference TRBV7-9 and TRBJ2-7, is DTGVSQNPRHKITKRGQNVTFRCDPISEHNRLYWYRQTLGQGPEFLTYFQNEAQLEKSRLLSDRFSAERPKGSFSTLEIQRTEQGDSAMYLCASSLVGTAYEQYFGPGTRLTVT.

The chain couples TRBV4-1 to TRBJ1-6, with D hard to call. The CDR3 extends over 15 amino acids. V was clipped by 0 bases and J by 4 bases, with 7 bases between them. CDR1 and CDR2 (germline): MGHRA, YSYEKL. The CDR3: CASSQDLAYNSPLHF. The CDR3 DNA sequence: TGCGCCAGCAGCCAAGACCTCGCGTATAATTCACCCCTCCACTTT.

This clone turned up a few times. The rearrangement uses TRBV7-9 and TRBJ1-6; weak D call: TRBD1 (5 bases). Germline V gene lookup returns CDR1 SEHNR and CDR2 FQNEAQ (reference sequence). V lost 1 base, J lost 6 bases, and 10 bases lay in between. This CDR3 contains 15 residues. CDR3 amino acids: CASSLGWDGNSPLHF. The CDR3 coding sequence is TGTGCCAGCAGCTTAGGTTGGGACGGTAATTCACCCCTCCACTTT. Full variable domain (missing parts from reference TRBV7-9 and TRBJ1-6): DTGVSQNPRHKITKRGQNVTFRCDPISEHNRLYWYRQTLGQGPEFLTYFQNEAQLEKSRLLSDRFSAERPKGSFSTLEIQRTEQGDSAMYLCASSLGWDGNSPLHFGNGTRLTVT.

The chain has TRBV19 and TRBJ2-3; D is tentatively TRBD1 or TRBD2 (5 bases each). V was shortened by 10 bases and J by 2 bases, with 19 bases between the two germline ends. Germline V gives CDR1 LNHDA, CDR2 SQIVND (reference sequence). The CDR3 is made up of 15 amino acids. CDR3 amino acids: CATRGSLGTTDTQYF. CDR3 bases: TGTGCCACTAGGGGCAGCCTAGGGACCACAGATACGCAGTATTTT.

CDR3 amino acids: CASSQPGTDYEQYF. The CDR3 DNA reads TGCGCCAGCAGCCAACCCGGGACAGACTACGAGCAGTACTTC. The chain couples TRBV4-1 to TRBJ2-7; 7 bases are shared with TRBD1. The CDR3 totals 14 residues. The J segment lost 3 bases and the V segment lost 2 bases, leaving 4 bases of the junction unmatched. Germline V gives CDR1 MGHRA, CDR2 YSYEKL.

The chain joins TRBV7-6 to TRBJ2-2, with TRBD2 as a possible D gene (6 bases). The germline gives CDR1 SGHVS, CDR2 FNYEAQ. The CDR3 has 14 residues. Trimming pared 5 bases from V and 6 bases from J, leaving 13 bases between. CDR3 loop: CASSPGVSSGELFF. The DNA for the CDR3 is TGTGCCAGCAGCCCGGGGGTTTCGTCCGGGGAGCTGTTTTTT.

The rearrangement links TRBV14 to TRBJ2-2, with D perhaps being TRBD1 or TRBD2 (5 bases each). V lost 0 bases and J 3 bases, leaving 11 bases between the germline ends. CDR3 length: 16 residues. Germline V gene sequence: CDR1 SGHDN, CDR2 FVKESK. This chain's CDR3 is CASSQDTGLYTGELFF. CDR3 nucleotide sequence: TGTGCCAGCAGCCAAGATACGGGGCTCTACACCGGGGAGCTGTTTTTT.

The CDR3: CASSHTTGGHEKLFF. The CDR3 bases are TGTGCCAGCAGCCATACGACAGGGGGCCATGAAAAACTGTTTTTT. The rearrangement joins TRBV4-2 to TRBJ1-4, with TRBD1 identical over 10 bases. The V gene end was trimmed by 3 bases and the J gene end by 6 bases; junction bases not matched to a gene: 4. CDR3 length equals 15 residues. CDR1 is LGHNA, CDR2 YNFKEQ, per germline.

The rearrangement links TRBV2 to TRBJ1-3, with unresolved D. CDR1 is SNHLY, CDR2 FYNNEI, per germline. V was cut by 4 bases and J by 2 bases, with 12 bases left in between. The CDR3 sequence is 15 residues long. CDR3 coding DNA: TGTGCCAGCAGTGGTGAGATAACCGCTGGAAACACCATATATTTT. Amino acids: CASSGEITAGNTIYF.

The chain links TRBV25-1 to TRBJ2-1; a weak D match, TRBD2 (5 bases). Germline V lookup: CDR1 MGHDK, CDR2 SYGVNS. Trimming shortened V by 7 bases and J by 8 bases, and 9 bases separated the two germline ends. The CDR3 contains 11 residues. CDR3 sequence reads: CASTWRDEQFF. CDR3 DNA: TGTGCCAGCACGTGGCGGGATGAGCAGTTCTTC.

This clone was detected once. Its ends do not fully match the called genes, so a read error is possible. The genes are TRBV7-7 and TRBJ2-5; D gene unclear. Germline-derived CDR1 and CDR2 are SSHAT and FNYEAQ (reference sequence). CDR3 size: 15 residues. The CDR3 here is CASSLVGNPQETQYF. CDR3 DNA sequence: TGTGCTAGCAGCTTAGTGGGGAATCCACAAGAGACCCAGTACTTC.

This chain connects TRBV19 to TRBJ1-6, with a tentative D call TRBD1 (5 bases). The V and J ends lost 3 bases and 7 bases respectively, with 13 bases between them. This CDR3 spans 15 amino acids. Per the germline V gene, CDR1 is LNHDA and CDR2 is SQIVND (reference sequence). The DNA of the CDR3 is TGTGCCAGTAGTATTTACGGGGACCCAAATTCACCCCTCCACTTT. Translating gives CASSIYGDPNSPLHF.

The chain is built from TRBV2 and TRBJ2-5; 13 nucleotides match TRBD2. The V gene's germline CDR1 is SNHLY and CDR2 FYNNEI. The trim removed 6 bases at V and 2 bases at J, leaving 3 bases unmatched. The CDR3 sequence is 15 residues long. CDR3 in amino acids: CASRGLAGIQETQYF. The CDR3 DNA reads TGTGCCAGCAGGGGACTAGCGGGGATTCAAGAGACCCAGTACTTC.

The V and J genes are TRBV7-6 and TRBJ2-7; possibly TRBD1 or TRBD2 for D (6 bases each). Between the trimmed V and J ends, which lost 5 bases and 1 base, there was a span of 15 bases. Per the germline V gene, CDR1 is SGHVS and CDR2 is FNYEAQ. This CDR3 is built from 15 residues. Here the CDR3 reads CASSRGTGTSYEQYF. The CDR3 DNA sequence: TGTGCCAGCAGCCGGGGCACAGGGACTTCCTACGAGCAGTACTTC.

The chain couples TRBV27 to TRBJ2-1, with D unresolved. Trimming removed 7 bases from V and 7 bases from J, with 8 bases in between. Germline V gene data show CDR1 as MNHEY and CDR2 as SMNVEV (reference sequence). This CDR3 comprises 11 residues. CDR3 residues: CASTLGNEQFF. The CDR3 nucleotides read TGTGCCAGCACCCTCGGAAATGAGCAGTTCTTC.

The rearrangement links TRBV19 to TRBJ1-3; a weak D match, TRBD1 (5 bases). The CDR3 is made up of 16 amino acids. V was shortened by 3 bases and J by 4 bases, with 16 bases between the two germline ends. From germline, CDR1 is LNHDA and CDR2 SQIVND (reference sequence). The chain's CDR3 is CASSIDSAQGGNTIYF. In nucleotides, the CDR3 is TGTGCCAGTAGTATCGATTCGGCCCAGGGCGGAAACACCATATATTTT.

The chain carries TRBV5-1 and TRBJ2-7; TRBD1 agrees at 7 bases. Germline V CDR1 and CDR2: SGHRS, YFSETQ. This CDR3 is built from 15 residues. Trimming cost V 4 bases and J 2 bases; bases outside gene matches: 9. The CDR3 loop is CASSVSTGFAYEQYF. The CDR3 nucleotides read TGCGCCAGCAGCGTCTCGACAGGGTTCGCCTACGAGCAGTACTTC.

The V gene is TRBV28, the J gene TRBJ2-7, with a tentative D call TRBD1 (6 bases). This CDR3 comprises 14 residues. Between the trimmed V and J ends, which lost 6 bases and 0 bases, there was a span of 12 bases. Germline V gene data show CDR1 as MDHEN and CDR2 as SYDVKM. For the CDR3, the DNA is TGTGCCAGCAGCCGACCGGACAGCTCCTACGAGCAGTACTTC. Translation: CASSRPDSSYEQYF.

The gene calls are TRBV13 and TRBJ2-1, with 9 bases lining up with TRBD2. The CDR3 consists of 17 residues. Germline lookup yields CDR1 PRHDT and CDR2 FYEKMQ (reference sequence). The junction had 9 bases not matched to a gene; V was cut back by 2 bases and J by 4 bases. The CDR3 coding sequence is TGTGCCAGCAGCTTACTATTAGCGGGGGCCTCTTACAATGAGCAGTTCTTC. This translates into CASSLLLAGASYNEQFF.

Remarks on this clone: The DNA is omitted, as the CDR3 cannot be located on it reliably, and the CDR3 follows TCRdb's listing. This chain joins TRBV10-2 and TRBJ2-3; the DNA was not compared with TRBD2, the D call given in the table. The CDR3 has 13 amino acids, counting both end residues. In germline, CDR1 is WSHSY, CDR2 SAAADI. CDR3 region: CASSVGRGSSEYF.

In DNA form, the CDR3 reads TGTGCCAGCAGCCTTACGACAGGGGCCAATGAGCAGTTCTTC. This gives the protein CASSLTTGANEQFF. The chain has TRBV11-2 and TRBJ2-1; 8 bases map to TRBD1. This CDR3 is built from 14 residues. J lost 6 bases, V lost 5 bases, and 6 bases had no gene match. Germline V gives CDR1 SGHAT, CDR2 FQNNGV. The full variable domain, in which reference TRBV11-2 and TRBJ2-1 provide the parts outside the CDR3, is EAGVAQSPRYKIIEKRQSVAFWCNPISGHATLYWYQQILGQGPKLLIQFQNNGVVDDSQLPKDRFSAERLKGVDSTLKIQPAKLEDSAVYLCASSLTTGANEQFFGPGTRLTVL.

CDR3 in DNA: TGCGCCAGCAGCCATCCCGCCACCGGGACAAACTACAATGAGCAGTTCTTC. This translates into CASSHPATGTNYNEQFF. The V and J genes are TRBV4-1 and TRBJ2-1, with a weak D call TRBD1 (6 bases). Trimming removed 3 bases at V and 3 bases at J, with 18 bases between. The CDR3 length is 17 residues. The germline gives CDR1 MGHRA, CDR2 YSYEKL.

The CDR3 here is CASSLAGNTIYF. The CDR3 DNA is TGTGCCAGCAGCTTAGCAGGAAACACCATATATTTT. The J gene is TRBJ1-3, the V gene TRBV7-8, with D unclear. Trimming removed 0 bases from V and 4 bases from J, with 1 base in between. The CDR3 contains 12 residues. Germline lookup yields CDR1 SGHVS and CDR2 FQNEAQ.